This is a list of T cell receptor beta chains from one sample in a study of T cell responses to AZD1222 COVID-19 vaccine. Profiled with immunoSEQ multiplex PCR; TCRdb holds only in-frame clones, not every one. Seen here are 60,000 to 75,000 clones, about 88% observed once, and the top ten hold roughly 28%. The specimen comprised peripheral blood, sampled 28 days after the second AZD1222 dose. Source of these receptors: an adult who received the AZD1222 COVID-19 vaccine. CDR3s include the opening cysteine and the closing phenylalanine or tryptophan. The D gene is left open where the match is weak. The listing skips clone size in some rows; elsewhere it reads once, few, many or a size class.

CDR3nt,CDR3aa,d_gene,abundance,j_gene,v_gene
TGTGCCAGCAGCTCTTCATGGTTTCAGGGATTACAGCCCCAGCATTTT,CASSSSWFQGLQPQHF,NA,NA,TRBJ1-5,TRBV7-2
TGTGCCAGCAGCTTATTATGGATGATGACAGATACGCAGTATTTT,CASSLLWMMTDTQYF,NA,NA,TRBJ2-3,TRBV7-8
TGTGCCAGCAGTTACCAGGCCACTGAAGCTTTCTTT,CASSYQATEAFF,NA,NA,TRBJ1-1,TRBV6-2/TRBV6-3
TGTGCCAGCAGCTTAGGGCCAGGTGAGAGCTCCTACGAGCAGTACTTC,CASSLGPGESSYEQYF,NA,NA,TRBJ2-7,TRBV7-3
TGTGCCAGTAGTGTCCACGGGGGACAGGGCGGGGAGCTGTTTTTT,CASSVHGGQGGELFF,TRBD1,NA,TRBJ2-2,TRBV19
TGTGCCAGCAGTTCTCCCACGCCCCGCCCCTCCTTC,CASSSPTPRPSF,NA,once,TRBJ2-7,TRBV7-2
TGTGCCACCTCCATGGACATGGGGACTAGCGGGCCCGGGGAGCAGTACTTC,CATSMDMGTSGPGEQYF,TRBD2,NA,TRBJ2-7,TRBV3-1/TRBV3-2
TGTGCCAGCAGGGGGGACATAAATCAGCCCCAGCATTTT,CASRGDINQPQHF,NA,NA,TRBJ1-5,TRBV2
TGTGCCAGCAAACCCCTCAGCTCCTATAATTCACCCCTCCACTTT,CASKPLSSYNSPLHF,NA,NA,TRBJ1-6,TRBV2
TGTGCCAGCAGAACTGGTGGGGGAGGGCCTGTAGCTGAGCAGTTCTTC,CASRTGGGGPVAEQFF,TRBD2,NA,TRBJ2-1,TRBV5-4
TGTGCCAGCAGTCGCGAGGGTGCAACTAATGAAAAACTGTTTTTT,CASSREGATNEKLFF,NA,NA,TRBJ1-4,TRBV6-5
TGCAGCGTCGGACAGTCGGGGAATGAGCAGTTCTTC,CSVGQSGNEQFF,NA,NA,TRBJ2-1,TRBV29-1
TGTGCCTGGAGTAAGCGGGCCGCCCGCGCCTACGAGCAGTACTTC,CAWSKRAARAYEQYF,NA,NA,TRBJ2-7,TRBV30
TGTGCCAGTAGTATCCAGGACAGGGACTATGGCTACACCTTC,CASSIQDRDYGYTF,TRBD1,NA,TRBJ1-2,TRBV19
TGTGCCAGCGCCGGGACTAGCCCGACCGGGGAGCTGTTTTTT,CASAGTSPTGELFF,TRBD2,NA,TRBJ2-2,TRBV11-3
TGTGCCAGCAGTGGGGGAAGGGATTCACCCCTCCACTTT,CASSGGRDSPLHF,NA,NA,TRBJ1-6,TRBV2
TGTGCCAGCAGTTTACAGGGAGGTAGGAGCAATCAGCCCCAGCATTTT,CASSLQGGRSNQPQHF,NA,NA,TRBJ1-5,TRBV2
TGTGCCAGCAGTTTGGTGAAAAACACTGAAGCTTTCTTT,CASSLVKNTEAFF,NA,few,TRBJ1-1,TRBV12-3/TRBV12-4
TGTGCCAGCAGCCAGGACAGGGGGCTCTACGAGCAGTACTTC,CASSQDRGLYEQYF,TRBD1,NA,TRBJ2-7,TRBV7-9
TGTGCCAGCAGCTTATGGGGTGGCTACACCTTC,CASSLWGGYTF,NA,NA,TRBJ1-2,TRBV7-2
TGTGCCAGCAGCGACCTACAGGGTTACAATGAGCAGTTCTTC,CASSDLQGYNEQFF,NA,NA,TRBJ2-1,TRBV2
TGTGCCAGCAGCACGACAGGGGGTGCCCTTACTGAAGCTTTCTTT,CASSTTGGALTEAFF,TRBD1,NA,TRBJ1-1,TRBV7-6
TGTGCCAGCAGTGGGGACGATGCAACTAATGAAAAACTGTTTTTT,CASSGDDATNEKLFF,NA,NA,TRBJ1-4,TRBV2
TGCGCCAGCTCGTCCAGGCCGAACTATGGCTACACCTTC,CASSSRPNYGYTF,NA,NA,TRBJ1-2,TRBV10-2
TGTGCCAGCAGTGACCCCTCCGGGACAGCCTATGGCTACACCTTC,CASSDPSGTAYGYTF,TRBD1,once,TRBJ1-2,TRBV25-1
TGTGCCATCAGTGAGTCGACAGGGGACTTTGGAAACACCATATATTTT,CAISESTGDFGNTIYF,TRBD1,NA,TRBJ1-3,TRBV10-3
TGTGCCAGCAGCCCAATTGGGGTACCCTTAGGCAATCAGCCCCAGCATTTT,CASSPIGVPLGNQPQHF,NA,NA,TRBJ1-5,TRBV7-8
TGTGCCAGTCACGGGGCGGACCGCTACGAGCAGTACTTC,CASHGADRYEQYF,NA,NA,TRBJ2-7,TRBV6-5
TGTGCCAGCAGCTCAAGGACTAGCGGAACGTACAATGAGCAGTTCTTC,CASSSRTSGTYNEQFF,TRBD2,once,TRBJ2-1,TRBV11-3
TGTGCCAGCAGCTCTGTGAAGACGACCAGGGAGGCCTACAATGAGCAGTTCTTC,CASSSVKTTREAYNEQFF,NA,NA,TRBJ2-1,TRBV7-9
TGCGCCAGCAGCTTGGCAGGGACCGGCGCCGATACGCAGTATTTT,CASSLAGTGADTQYF,NA,NA,TRBJ2-3,TRBV5-1
TGTGCCAGCCGTCCGGGCGTGGGGGGAGCGTACGAGCAGTACTTC,CASRPGVGGAYEQYF,NA,few,TRBJ2-7,TRBV6-5
TGTGCCAGCAGTTTATCGCATAATCAGCCCCAGCATTTT,CASSLSHNQPQHF,NA,NA,TRBJ1-5,TRBV27
TGCGCCAGCAGTGAGTCGGGGGCCAACGTCCTGACTTTC,CASSESGANVLTF,NA,NA,TRBJ2-6,TRBV10-2
TGCGCCAGCAGCCAAGATCGGGTACCCTACAATGAGCAGTTCTTC,CASSQDRVPYNEQFF,NA,NA,TRBJ2-1,TRBV4-3
TGTGCCAGTACACCACAGGGAGGGGACTCACCCCTCCACTTT,CASTPQGGDSPLHF,NA,NA,TRBJ1-6,TRBV19
TGTGCCAGCAGTACTCCGGACAGGGGGCCGTTTGAAGCTTTCTTT,CASSTPDRGPFEAFF,TRBD1,once,TRBJ1-1,TRBV28
TGTGCCAGCAGTTCAAGAAGCGGGAAGGAGTTAGATACGCAGTATTTT,CASSSRSGKELDTQYF,TRBD2,NA,TRBJ2-3,TRBV6-2/TRBV6-3
TGTGCCACTCAGACTGGTGGGGCCAACGTCCTGACTTTC,CATQTGGANVLTF,NA,NA,TRBJ2-6,TRBV10-3
TGCGCCAGCAGTTCCGGGGGGGAGGATGGCTACACCTTC,CASSSGGEDGYTF,NA,NA,TRBJ1-2,TRBV5-1
TGTGCCAGCAGCTTACAATCAGGGCCTCAGGGGGATGGCTACACCTTC,CASSLQSGPQGDGYTF,TRBD1,once,TRBJ1-2,TRBV7-2
TGTGCCAGCAGCTTATCCCGGCGGGGAAGCTCCTACGAGCAGTACTTC,CASSLSRRGSSYEQYF,NA,NA,TRBJ2-7,TRBV13
TGTGCCAGCAGTTTACTCCACGGGGATGAAAAACTGTTTTTT,CASSLLHGDEKLFF,NA,NA,TRBJ1-4,TRBV28
TGTGCCAGCAGCTTAGAGGCGGCAGGGGGCTTTGGCTACACCTTC,CASSLEAAGGFGYTF,TRBD1,NA,TRBJ1-2,TRBV7-9
TGTGCCAGCAGCCTGGCAGGGGGTACTAATGAAAAACTGTTTTTT,CASSLAGGTNEKLFF,TRBD1,NA,TRBJ1-4,TRBV5-4
TGTGCCAGCAGCCAAGTTCCGACGGTCGGCGGCGGCGAGCAGTACTTC,CASSQVPTVGGGEQYF,NA,NA,TRBJ2-7,TRBV4-2
TGTGCCAGCAGTGGAGTGGGACAGGCATTTACCTACGAGCAGTACTTC,CASSGVGQAFTYEQYF,TRBD1,NA,TRBJ2-7,TRBV6-1
TGTGCCAGCAGCCAACTAGCGCAGCCCTACAATGAGCAGTTCTTC,CASSQLAQPYNEQFF,TRBD2,once,TRBJ2-1,TRBV5-8